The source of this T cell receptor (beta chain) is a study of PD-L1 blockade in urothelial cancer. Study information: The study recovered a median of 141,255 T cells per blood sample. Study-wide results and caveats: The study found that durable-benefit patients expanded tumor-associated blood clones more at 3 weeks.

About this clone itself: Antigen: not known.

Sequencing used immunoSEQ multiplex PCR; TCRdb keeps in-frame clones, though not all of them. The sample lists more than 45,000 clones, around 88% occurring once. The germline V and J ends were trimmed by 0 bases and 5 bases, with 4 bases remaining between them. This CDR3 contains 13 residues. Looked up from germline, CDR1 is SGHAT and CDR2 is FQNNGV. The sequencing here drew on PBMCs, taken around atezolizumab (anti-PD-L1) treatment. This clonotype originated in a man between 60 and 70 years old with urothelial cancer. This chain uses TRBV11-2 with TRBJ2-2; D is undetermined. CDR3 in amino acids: CASSLERTGELFF. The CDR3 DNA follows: TGTGCCAGCAGCTTAGAGCGGACCGGGGAGCTGTTTTTT.